Sequencing of this TCR beta chain was carried out in a study of shared clonotypes between healthy human individuals. Study-level information: A couple of women and three men aged 18 to 49 made up the donors. General study findings and limits: The naive CD4 repertoires of a handful of donors were compared, and around 5.1% of clonotypes were shared.

To note about this clone: What it binds is not known.

Across several immunoSEQ plates, the genomic DNA of each subset was split evenly. Clones were read by immunoSEQ multiplex PCR, and TCRdb kept only the in-frame ones, dropping some. The sample has under 1 million clones, 85% to 95% seen once. Positive CCR7 selection of CD45RO-negative cells yielded the naive CD8 cells, and terminally differentiated effector memory CD45RA+ cells were excluded. This sequence originates from a young man in good health. The sequencing sample was made of naive CD8+ T cells sorted from blood.

The CDR3 is CASSESFLGLPQETQYF. DNA for the CDR3: TGCGCCAGCAGTGAGTCCTTCTTAGGCCTGCCCCAAGAGACCCAGTACTTC. The chain combines TRBV10-1 with TRBJ2-5; no clear D. Germline loops: CDR1 WNHNN, CDR2 SYGVQD (reference sequence). The CDR3 has 17 residues. The V end lost 0 bases, the J end lost 1 base, and 15 bases lay between the germline ends.